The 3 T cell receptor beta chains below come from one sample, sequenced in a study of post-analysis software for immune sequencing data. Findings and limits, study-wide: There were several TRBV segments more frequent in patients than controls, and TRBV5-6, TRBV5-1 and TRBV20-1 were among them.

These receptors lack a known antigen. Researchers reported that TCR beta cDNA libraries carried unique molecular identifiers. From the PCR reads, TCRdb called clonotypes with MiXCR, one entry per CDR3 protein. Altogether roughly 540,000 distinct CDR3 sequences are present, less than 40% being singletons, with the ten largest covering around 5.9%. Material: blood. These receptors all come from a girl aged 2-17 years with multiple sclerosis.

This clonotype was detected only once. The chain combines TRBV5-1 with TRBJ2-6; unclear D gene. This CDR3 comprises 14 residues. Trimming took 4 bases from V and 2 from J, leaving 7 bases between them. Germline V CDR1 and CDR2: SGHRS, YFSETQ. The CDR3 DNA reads TGCGCCAGCAGCCCCCTGGCTGGGGCCAACGTCCTGACTTTC. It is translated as CASSPLAGANVLTF.

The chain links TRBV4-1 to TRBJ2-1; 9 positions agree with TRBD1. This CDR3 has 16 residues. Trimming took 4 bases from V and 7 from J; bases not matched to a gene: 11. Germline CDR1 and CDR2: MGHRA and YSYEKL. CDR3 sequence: CASSRVGQGRGNEQFF. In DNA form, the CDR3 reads TGCGCCAGCAGCCGAGTGGGACAGGGCAGGGGGAATGAGCAGTTCTTC.

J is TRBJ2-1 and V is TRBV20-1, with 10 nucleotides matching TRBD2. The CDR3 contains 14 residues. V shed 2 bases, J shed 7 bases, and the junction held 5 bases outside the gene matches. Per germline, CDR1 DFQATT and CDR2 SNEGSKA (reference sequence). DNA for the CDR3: TGCAGTGCTAGAACCCCTAGCGGGGGTAATGAGCAGTTCTTC. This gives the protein CSARTPSGGNEQFF.